This T cell receptor (beta chain) was captured by sequencing in a study of regulatory T cells in long-lasting Graves disease. Specified time point: newly diagnosed GD, antithyroid drugs for less than 3 months. RNA isolated from PBMCs was used to make the TCR library. For TCR beta, libraries came from iRepertoire HTBI primers and Arm-PCR of CDR3 regions. One entry per CDR3 protein, called by TCRdb with MiXCR from the multiplex PCR reads. The data show a few hundred thousand distinct CDR3 sequences, roughly 14% seen once. This clonotype has ten or more counts. This sample also appeared in a second study, on T cells in Graves' hyperthyroidism and ophthalmopathy.

This sequence originates from a man aged 25 to 40 with Graves disease. Sequenced material: peripheral blood mononuclear cells (PBMCs), taken at new diagnosis, from a patient treated with antithyroid drugs.

This CDR3 is CSASEGRLANNEQFF. As DNA, the CDR3 is TGCAGTGCTAGCGAAGGCCGACTAGCGAACAATGAGCAGTTCTTC. This chain uses TRBV20-1 with TRBJ2-1, with TRBD2 matching over 8 bases. The CDR3 spans 15 residues. Germline CDR1 is DFQATT and CDR2 is SNEGSKA (reference sequence). The V gene end was trimmed by 3 bases and the J gene end by 5 bases; junction bases not matched to a gene: 9.